A selection of T cell receptor beta chains follows, all from one sample in a study of T cells after yellow fever vaccination. TCRdb reanalysed the 5' RACE reads using MiXCR and keeps one entry per CDR3 protein. The table shows hundreds of thousands of distinct CDR3 sequences, with approximately 13% occurring only once. The specimen comprised PBMCs, sampled on the day of the yellow fever booster vaccination. All receptors derive from a man aged 25-45 years who received the YFV17D yellow fever vaccine. Both conserved end residues are part of each CDR3. The D gene is left open where the match is weak. Clone size, where shown, is once, few, many, or a class for clones that have expanded.

J | V | size | D | CDR3 | DNA
TRBJ2-5 | TRBV29-1 | . | . | CSVSRTAEETQYF | TGCAGCGTGTCTCGGACGGCAGAAGAGACCCAGTACTTC
TRBJ1-6 | TRBV9 | . | . | CASSVETENSPLHF | TGTGCCAGCAGCGTCGAGACGGAGAATTCACCCCTCCACTTT
TRBJ2-1 | TRBV9 | . | . | CASSVAGAGDEQFF | TGTGCCAGCAGCGTAGCGGGTGCCGGGGATGAGCAGTTCTTC
TRBJ2-3 | TRBV9 | few | . | CASGTRGSAYSDTQYF | TGTGCCAGCGGGACGAGGGGATCAGCTTACTCAGATACGCAGTATTTT
TRBJ2-1 | TRBV7-9 | few | . | CASSSRDTSTNEQFF | TGTGCCAGCAGCAGCCGGGACACGAGTACCAATGAGCAGTTCTTC
TRBJ1-5 | TRBV12-3/TRBV12-4 | few | . | CASSLGQNNQPQHF | TGTGCCAGCAGTTTAGGTCAGAACAATCAGCCCCAGCATTTT
TRBJ2-3 | TRBV19 | few | . | CASSRDRDTQYF | TGTGCCAGTAGTCGCGACAGAGATACGCAGTATTTT
TRBJ1-5 | TRBV9 | . | . | CASSVTDNSNQPQHF | TGTGCCAGCAGCGTAACAGACAATAGCAATCAGCCCCAGCATTTT
TRBJ2-7 | TRBV27 | few | TRBD2 | CASSLQAGGPYEQYF | TGTGCCAGCAGTTTACAAGCGGGAGGGCCCTACGAGCAGTACTTC
TRBJ1-1 | TRBV29-1 | . | . | CSVHRMNTEAFF | TGCAGCGTTCACAGGATGAACACTGAAGCTTTCTTT
TRBJ2-5 | TRBV28 | few | TRBD2 | CASRTPGGRETQYF | TGTGCCAGCAGGACCCCGGGGGGGAGAGAGACCCAGTACTTC